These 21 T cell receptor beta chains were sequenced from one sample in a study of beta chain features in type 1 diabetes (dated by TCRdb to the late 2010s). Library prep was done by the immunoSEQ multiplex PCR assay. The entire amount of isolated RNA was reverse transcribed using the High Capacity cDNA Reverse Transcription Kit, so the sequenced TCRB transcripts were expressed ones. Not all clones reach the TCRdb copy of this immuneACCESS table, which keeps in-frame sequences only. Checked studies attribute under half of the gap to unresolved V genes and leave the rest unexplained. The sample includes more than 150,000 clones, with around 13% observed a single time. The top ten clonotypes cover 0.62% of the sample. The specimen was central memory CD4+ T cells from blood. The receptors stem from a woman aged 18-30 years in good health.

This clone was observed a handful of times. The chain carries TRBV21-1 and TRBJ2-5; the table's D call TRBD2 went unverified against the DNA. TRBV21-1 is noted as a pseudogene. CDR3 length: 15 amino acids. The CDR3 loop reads CASSKVAGRRETQYF. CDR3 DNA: TGTGCCAGCAGCAAAGTGGCGGGGAGGAGGGAGACCCAGTACTTC.

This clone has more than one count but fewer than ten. CDR3 region: CASKRMNTEAFF. The CDR3 region has the DNA TGTGCCAGCAAGCGGATGAACACTGAAGCTTTCTTT. The chain recombines TRBV19 with TRBJ1-1; D gene uncertain. The V gene's germline CDR1 is LNHDA and CDR2 SQIVND (reference sequence). The CDR3 is made up of 12 amino acids. V lost 9 bases to trimming and J lost 0 bases, with 8 bases between them.

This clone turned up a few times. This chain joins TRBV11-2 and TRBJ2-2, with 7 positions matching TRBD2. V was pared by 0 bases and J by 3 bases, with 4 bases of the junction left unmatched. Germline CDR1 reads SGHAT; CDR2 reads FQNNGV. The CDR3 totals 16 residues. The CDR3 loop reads CASSLDRLAYTGELFF. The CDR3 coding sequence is TGTGCCAGCAGCTTAGATCGACTAGCCTACACCGGGGAGCTGTTTTTT.

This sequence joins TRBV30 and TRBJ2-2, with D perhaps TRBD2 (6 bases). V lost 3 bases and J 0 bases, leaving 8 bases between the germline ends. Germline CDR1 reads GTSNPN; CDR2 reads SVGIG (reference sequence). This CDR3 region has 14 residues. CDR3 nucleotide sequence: TGTGCCTGGAGAGGGACTTCGAACACCGGGGAGCTGTTTTTT. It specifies CAWRGTSNTGELFF.

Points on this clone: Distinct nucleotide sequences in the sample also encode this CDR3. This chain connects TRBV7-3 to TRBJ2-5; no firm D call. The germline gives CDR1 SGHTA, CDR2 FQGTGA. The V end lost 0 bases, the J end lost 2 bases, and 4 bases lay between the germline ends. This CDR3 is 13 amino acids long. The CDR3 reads CASSLTAQETQYF. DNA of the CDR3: TGTGCCAGCAGCTTAACAGCTCAAGAGACCCAGTACTTC.

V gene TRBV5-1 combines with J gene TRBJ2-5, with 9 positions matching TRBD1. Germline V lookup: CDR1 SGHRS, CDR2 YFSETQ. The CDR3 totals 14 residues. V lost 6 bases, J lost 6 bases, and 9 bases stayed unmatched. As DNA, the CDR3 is TGCGCCAGCACGGGACAGGGAAGCGGAAAGACCCAGTACTTC. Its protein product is CASTGQGSGKTQYF.

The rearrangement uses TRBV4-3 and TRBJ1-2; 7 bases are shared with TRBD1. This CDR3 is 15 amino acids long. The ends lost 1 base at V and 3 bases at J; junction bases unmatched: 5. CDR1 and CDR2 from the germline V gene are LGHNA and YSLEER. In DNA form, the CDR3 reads TGCGCCAGCAGCCAAGTGGACAGGACGGACTATGGCTACACCTTC. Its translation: CASSQVDRTDYGYTF.

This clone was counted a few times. The CDR3 reads CASSLGTALFYEQYF. Here the CDR3 DNA reads TGCGCCAGCAGCCTCGGGACAGCACTATTCTACGAGCAGTACTTC. The chain uses TRBV5-1 and TRBJ2-7, with 7 bases identical to TRBD1. V was clipped by 4 bases and J by 3 bases; unmatched bases: 10. CDR1 is SGHRS and CDR2 is YFSETQ in the germline V gene. CDR3 size: 15 residues.

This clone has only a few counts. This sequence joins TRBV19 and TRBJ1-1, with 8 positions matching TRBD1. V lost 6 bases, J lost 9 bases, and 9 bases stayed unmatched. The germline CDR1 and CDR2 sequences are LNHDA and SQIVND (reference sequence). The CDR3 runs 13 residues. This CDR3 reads CASRVDRGEKAFF. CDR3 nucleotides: TGTGCCAGTAGAGTAGACAGGGGAGAAAAAGCTTTCTTT. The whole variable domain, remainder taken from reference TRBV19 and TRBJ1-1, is DGGITQSPKYLFRKEGQNVTLSCEQNLNHDAMYWYRQDPGQGLRLIYYSQIVNDFQKGDIAEGYSVSREKKESFPLTVTSAQKNPTAFYLCASRVDRGEKAFFGQGTRLTVV.

The CDR3 here is CSVDGDRDEQYF. The CDR3 DNA reads as TGCAGCGTTGACGGGGACAGGGACGAGCAGTACTTC. The V call is TRBV29-1, the J call TRBJ2-7, with TRBD1 identical over 9 bases. The germline V gene has CDR1 SQVTM and CDR2 ANQGSEA. This CDR3 has 12 amino acids. V was pared by 3 bases and J by 5 bases, with 2 bases of the junction left unmatched.

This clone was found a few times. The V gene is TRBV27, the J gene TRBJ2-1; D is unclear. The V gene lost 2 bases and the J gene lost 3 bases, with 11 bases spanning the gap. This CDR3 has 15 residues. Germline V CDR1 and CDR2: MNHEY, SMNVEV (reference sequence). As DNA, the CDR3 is TGTGCCAGCAGTTTACGTAGCCGACGCTACAATGAGCAGTTCTTC. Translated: CASSLRSRRYNEQFF.

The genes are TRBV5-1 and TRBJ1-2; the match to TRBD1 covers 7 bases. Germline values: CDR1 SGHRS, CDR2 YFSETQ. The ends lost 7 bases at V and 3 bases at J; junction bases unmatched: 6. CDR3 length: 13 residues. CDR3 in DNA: TGCGCCAGCCGGCCAGGGGGGTACTATGGCTACACCTTC. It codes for CASRPGGYYGYTF.

This CDR3 reads CASSRRTSGRNEQFF. The CDR3 coding sequence is TGTGCCAGCAGTCGACGGACTAGCGGGAGGAATGAGCAGTTCTTC. V gene TRBV6-1 combines with J gene TRBJ2-1; TRBD2 agrees at 14 bases. With 5 bases clipped from V and 7 bases from J, the junction kept 4 bases outside the gene matches. The CDR3 is 15 amino acids. Germline V gene data show CDR1 as MNHNS and CDR2 as SASEGT.

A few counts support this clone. The CDR3 region has the DNA TGTGCCAGCAGCTTATACAACAGGGGCAACACTGAAGCTTTCTTT. Its translation is CASSLYNRGNTEAFF. The chain carries TRBV5-6 and TRBJ1-1, with TRBD1 matching over 7 bases. The CDR3 totals 15 residues. The J segment lost 2 bases and the V segment lost 2 bases, leaving 6 bases of the junction unmatched. The germline CDR1 and CDR2 sequences are SGHDT and YYEEEE.

The CDR3 spells CASSVLRDTQYF. The CDR3 DNA reads TGTGCCAGCAGCGTATTACGGGATACGCAGTATTTT. J is TRBJ2-3 and V is TRBV9, with D unresolved. V was clipped by 1 base and J by 6 bases, with 6 bases between them. The CDR3 runs 12 residues. Germline V gene data show CDR1 as SGDLS and CDR2 as YYNGEE. Full variable domain (remainder filled in from reference TRBV9 and TRBJ2-3): DSGVTQTPKHLITATGQRVTLRCSPRSGDLSVYWYQQSLDQGLQFLIQYYNGEERAKGNILERFSAQQFPDLHSELNLSSLELGDSALYFCASSVLRDTQYFGPGTRLTVL.

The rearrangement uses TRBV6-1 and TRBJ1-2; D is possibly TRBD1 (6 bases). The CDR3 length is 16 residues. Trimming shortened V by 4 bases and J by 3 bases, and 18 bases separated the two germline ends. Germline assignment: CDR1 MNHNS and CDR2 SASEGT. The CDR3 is CASSGSQQGRDYGYTF. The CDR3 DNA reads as TGTGCCAGCAGTGGAAGCCAACAGGGAAGGGACTATGGCTACACCTTC.

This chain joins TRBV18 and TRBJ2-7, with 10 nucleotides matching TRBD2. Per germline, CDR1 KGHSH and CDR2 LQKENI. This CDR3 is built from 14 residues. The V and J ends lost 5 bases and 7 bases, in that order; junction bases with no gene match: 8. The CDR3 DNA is TGTGCCAGCTCAGGCAGGACTAGCGGTGAAGAGCAGTACTTC. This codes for CASSGRTSGEEQYF.

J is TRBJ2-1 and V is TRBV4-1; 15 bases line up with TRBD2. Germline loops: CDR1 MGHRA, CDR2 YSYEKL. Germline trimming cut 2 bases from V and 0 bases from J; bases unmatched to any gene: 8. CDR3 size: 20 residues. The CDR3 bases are TGCGCCAGCAGCCAAAGGGAGGGACTAGCGGGAGGTCCCTCCTACAATGAGCAGTTCTTC. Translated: CASSQREGLAGGPSYNEQFF.

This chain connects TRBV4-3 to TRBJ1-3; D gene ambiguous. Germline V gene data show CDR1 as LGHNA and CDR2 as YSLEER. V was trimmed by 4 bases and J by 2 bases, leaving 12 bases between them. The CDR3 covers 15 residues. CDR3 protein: CASSPGGLAGNTIYF. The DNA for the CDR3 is TGCGCCAGCAGCCCGGGAGGGCTAGCTGGAAACACCATATATTTT.

The CDR3: CASSRGQITGELFF. The DNA for the CDR3 is TGTGCCAGCAGCCGTGGACAGATCACCGGGGAGCTGTTTTTT. V usage is TRBV7-3 and J usage is TRBJ2-2, with a weak D call TRBD1 (6 bases). V was shortened by 5 bases and J by 4 bases, with 11 bases between the two germline ends. CDR1 and CDR2 from the germline V gene are SGHTA and FQGTGA. CDR3 size: 14 residues.

The CDR3 here is CASSPLRTSRSYNEQFF. The CDR3 coding sequence is TGTGCCAGCAGCCCCCTTCGGACTAGCCGCTCCTACAATGAGCAGTTCTTC. J is TRBJ2-1 and V is TRBV9; 8 nucleotides line up with TRBD2. The CDR3 loop spans 17 amino acids. Unmatched junction bases numbered 9, after V lost 4 bases and J lost 0 bases. Germline CDR1 is SGDLS and CDR2 is YYNGEE.